This T cell receptor beta chain was recovered during a study of tumor-infiltrating lymphocytes in localized non-small cell lung cancer (dated by TCRdb to the early 2020s). Looking at the study overall: The cohort covered several histologies, both smokers and never-smokers, and patients whose samples were collected after neoadjuvant chemotherapy. In total, the ICON cohort consisted of 150 surgical patients with localized non-small cell lung cancer who had their tumors resected. The same patients underwent several integrated assays, with TCR sequencing performed together with flow cytometry, multiplex immunofluorescence, RNA-seq, exome sequencing and proteomics. A total of 45 to 65 patients were included in the paired tumor versus uninvolved lung comparison of immunoSEQ T-cell fraction. Each patient provided resected tumor tissue plus uninvolved lung tissue from the same patient, with the uninvolved lung tissue described as non-adjacent to the tumor. Here is what the overall study found, with its caveats: Because different pieces of the same tissue were used for different assays, technical variation could not be separated from intratumor heterogeneity. Recurrence-free survival showed no association with tumor T-cell fraction measured by TCR sequencing (p = 0.61). Since assay coverage differed from patient to patient depending on how much tissue was available, TCR sequencing was done for only a subset of the cohort. The TCR-derived T-cell fraction showed no difference between the flow cytometry-defined immunotypes IM1 (good prognosis) and IM2 (poor prognosis). Consistent with immunofluorescence CD3 counts, TCRbeta sequencing supported greater T cell infiltration in tumors than in uninvolved lung tissue.

The first patient joined ICON in early 2016, and enrollment wrapped up when the last patient was enrolled in September 2018. In a subcohort of 80 or so patients, fresh tumor and matched uninvolved tissue were collected for in-depth immune analyses, with TCR sequencing among those analyses. DNA isolated from bulk tissue, without cell sorting, was used for TCR sequencing. As concerns this clone: This clone's antigen is unknown. Base quality data are lacking; no much larger clone is found one base away.

TCR sequencing with the immunoSEQ assay provided the T-cell fraction in tumor and uninvolved lung tissue. On the authors' methods: To analyze survival, patients were divided into a high T-cell fraction group (upper tertile) and a low T-cell fraction group (lower two tertiles), and the two groups were compared using a log-rank test. A signed-rank test was used to test paired tumor versus uninvolved lung differences in T-cell fraction. Here the immuneACCESS table is served through TCRdb, limited to in-frame sequences with V and J called. Missing clones are a known gap in these copies; in checked studies unresolved V genes cover under half, and the rest lacks a known reason. V and J calls and clone size come straight from that table; D and trimming were deduced from the DNA. The sample has 15,000 to 20,000 clones on record, approximately 70% of them singletons. In total, the top ten clones hold around 4.1% of the sample.

Measured from the cysteine to the phenylalanine, the CDR3 is 13 residues long. CDR3 DNA is the only sequence kept; it has 39 bases, read in frame from the first base. Relative to germline, V is missing 5 bases and J is missing 4 bases, with 3 bases of the junction outside any gene match. The CDR1 and CDR2 encoded by the germline V gene are WSHSY and SAAADI. The clonotype comes from a human donor with non-small cell lung cancer. The rearrangement joined TRBV10-2 to TRBJ2-3, with 7 central nucleotides matching TRBD1. The sequencing sample was made of lung tumor tissue. The CDR3 amino acid sequence is: CASSRQGADTQYF. The DNA reads as follows: TGCGCCAGCAGTAGACAGGGCGCAGATACGCAGTATTTT.